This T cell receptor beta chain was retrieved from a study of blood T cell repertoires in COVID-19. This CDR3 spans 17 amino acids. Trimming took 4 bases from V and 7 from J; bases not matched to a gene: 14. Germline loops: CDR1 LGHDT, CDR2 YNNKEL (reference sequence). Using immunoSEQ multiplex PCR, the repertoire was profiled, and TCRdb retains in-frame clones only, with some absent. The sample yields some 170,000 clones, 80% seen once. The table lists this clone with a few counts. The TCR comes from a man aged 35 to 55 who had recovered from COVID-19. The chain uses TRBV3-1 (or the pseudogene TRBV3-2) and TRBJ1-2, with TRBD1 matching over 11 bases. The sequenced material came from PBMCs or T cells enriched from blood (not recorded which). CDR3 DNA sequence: TGTGCCAGCAGCCCGACCCGGACAGGGGGCAAGTTGGTTGGCTACACCTTC. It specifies CASSPTRTGGKLVGYTF.